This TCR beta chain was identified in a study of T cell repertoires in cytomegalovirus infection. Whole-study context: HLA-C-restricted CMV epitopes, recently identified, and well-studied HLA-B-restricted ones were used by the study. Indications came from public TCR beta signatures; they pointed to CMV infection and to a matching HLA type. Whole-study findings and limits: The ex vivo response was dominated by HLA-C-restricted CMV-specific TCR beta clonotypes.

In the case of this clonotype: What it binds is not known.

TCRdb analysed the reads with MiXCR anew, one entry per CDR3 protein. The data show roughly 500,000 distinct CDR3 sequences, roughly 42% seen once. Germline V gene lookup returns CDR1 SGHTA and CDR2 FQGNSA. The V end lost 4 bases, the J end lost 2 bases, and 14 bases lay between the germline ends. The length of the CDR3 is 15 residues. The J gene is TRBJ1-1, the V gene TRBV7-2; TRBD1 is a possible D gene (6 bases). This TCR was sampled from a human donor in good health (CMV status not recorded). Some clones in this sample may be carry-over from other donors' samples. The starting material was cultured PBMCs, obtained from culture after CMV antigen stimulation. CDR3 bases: TGTGCCAGCAGCTCCACCAGGGGAATTAACACTGAAGCTTTCTTT. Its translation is CASSSTRGINTEAFF. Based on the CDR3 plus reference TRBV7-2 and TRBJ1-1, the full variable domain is GAGVSQSPSNKVTEKGKDVELRCDPISGHTALYWYRQSLGQGLEFLIYFQGNSAPDKSGLPSDRFSAERTGGSVSTLTIQRTQQEDSAVYLCASSSTRGINTEAFFGQGTRLTVV.